This T cell receptor (beta chain) was profiled in a study of T cell responses to AZD1222 COVID-19 vaccine. Study information: Second doses at about 4 or about 12 weeks were pooled. Broader study findings: Spike-spanning, vaccine-associated CD4 TCRs were dominant at 160-218 and 743-854. It was only five to seven AZD1222 recipients who were seropositive at baseline. The donor cohort was predominantly white British with a female majority, and clonal diversity may have been underestimated.

Libraries were prepared by immunoSEQ multiplex PCR; TCRdb keeps only in-frame clonotypes and omits some of them. The sample includes over 100,000 clones, more than 85% seen only once; the top ten take approximately 1.6%. J lost 4 bases, V lost 6 bases, and 5 bases had no gene match. The length of the CDR3 is 13 residues. CDR1 LGHDT and CDR2 YNNKEL come from the germline V gene (reference sequence). As to this clone: Antigen specificity is unknown.

Sample: peripheral blood, taken on day 0 of AZD1222 vaccination. The rearrangement links TRBV3-1 (or the pseudogene TRBV3-2) to TRBJ1-1; TRBD1 matches at 7 bases. This TCR was sampled from an adult in good health. DNA of the CDR3: TGTGCCAGCAGTGACAGGGTGGCCACTGAAGCTTTCTTT. Amino acid sequence: CASSDRVATEAFF.